These T cell receptor beta chains were read from a single sample in a study of regulatory T cells in long-lasting Graves disease. TCRdb called the multiplex PCR reads again in MiXCR, with one record for every CDR3 protein. The table shows hundreds of thousands of distinct CDR3 sequences, with 15% to 20% occurring only once. This sample was also put to use in a study of T cells in Graves' hyperthyroidism and ophthalmopathy.

The sequences come from peripheral blood mononuclear cells (PBMCs), collected at new diagnosis, from a patient treated with antithyroid drugs. These receptors originate from a woman under 40 with Graves disease. Both conserved end residues are part of each CDR3. The D gene is left open where the match is weak. Clone size, where shown, is once, few, many, or a class for clones that have expanded.

TRBJ1-5	many	TRBD1	TRBV6-2/TRBV6-3	TGTGCCAGCAGTACGGACAGGGGGTCTCAGCCCCAGCATTTT	CASSTDRGSQPQHF
TRBJ2-3	many	TRBD2	TRBV7-2	TGTGCCAGCAGCTTAGAAATTCTGGCGGGAGGGCCCGCCGCAGATACGCAGTATTTT	CASSLEILAGGPAADTQYF
TRBJ2-1	.	.	TRBV4-1	TGCGCCAGCAGCCAAGGTTTGCGGGACGATGAGCAGTTCTTC	CASSQGLRDDEQFF
TRBJ2-1	few	TRBD2	TRBV12-3/TRBV12-4	TGTGCCAGCAGCTTGACCGGGACTAGCACCCCCCATGAGCAGTTCTTC	CASSLTGTSTPHEQFF
TRBJ1-1	.	TRBD1	TRBV7-9	TGTGCCAGCAGCGTGTTAAACAGGGGGCGTTCGGGGGGCACTGAAGCTTTCTTT	CASSVLNRGRSGGTEAFF
TRBJ2-1	many	TRBD2	TRBV3-1	TGTGCCAGCAGCCACAAACTAGCGGGAGCCTACAATGAGCAGTTCTTC	CASSHKLAGAYNEQFF
TRBJ2-3	many	.	TRBV2	TGTGCCAGCAGAGAGAGGACAGGCGGGGTAGATACGCAGTATTTT	CASRERTGGVDTQYF
TRBJ2-7	few	.	TRBV29-1	TGCAGCGTCCCGGGACGCAGCTCCTACGAGCAGTACTTC	CSVPGRSSYEQYF
TRBJ1-6	many	.	TRBV28	TGTGCCAGCAGTGTGGGTGGCGTGGCGACCTCACCCCTCCACTTT	CASSVGGVATSPLHF
TRBJ2-2	.	.	TRBV10-3	TGTGCCACCTACCGGGACATAAGCACCGGGGAGCTGTTTTTT	CATYRDISTGELFF
TRBJ2-2	.	.	TRBV29-1	TGCAGCGTCACAGGAAACACCGGGGAGCTGTTTTTT	CSVTGNTGELFF
TRBJ2-7	.	.	TRBV24-1	TGTGTCGAGCCGGGTCTTAGCTCCTACGAGCAGTACTTC	CVEPGLSSYEQYF
TRBJ1-1	many	TRBD1	TRBV3-1	TGTGCCAGCAGCCAACCGACAGGGGTGAACACTGAAGCTTTCTTT	CASSQPTGVNTEAFF
TRBJ1-5	few	.	TRBV3-1	TGTGCCAGCAGCCAAGAAAACCTAAATCAGCCCCAGCATTTT	CASSQENLNQPQHF
TRBJ1-4	.	.	TRBV6-2/TRBV6-3	TGTGCCAGCTGGAGGGAAACTAATGAAAAACTGTTTTTT	CASWRETNEKLFF
TRBJ2-5	.	TRBD1	TRBV12-3/TRBV12-4	TGTGCCAGCAGCCAAGCTCGCAGGGGGGAGACCCAGTACTTC	CASSQARRGETQYF
TRBJ1-6	few	.	TRBV14	TGTGCCAGCAGCCGTGTAAGCTATTCACCCCTCCACTTT	CASSRVSYSPLHF
TRBJ2-2	few	.	TRBV6-5	TGTGCCAGCAGTTTCGGGGCTAGACGGGACACCGGGGAGCTGTTTTTT	CASSFGARRDTGELFF
TRBJ2-7	many	TRBD2	TRBV6-2/TRBV6-3	TGTGCCAGCTGGACTAGCGGGAGCTACGAGCAGTACTTC	CASWTSGSYEQYF
TRBJ1-2	.	TRBD1	TRBV15	TGTGCCACCAGCAGCGACACACTCCGGGACAGGGTGTCGGGAGGGGGCTACACCTTC	CATSSDTLRDRVSGGGYTF
TRBJ2-5	many	TRBD2	TRBV6-2/TRBV6-3	TGTGCCAGCAGTGGGACTAGCGCCAGCCAAGAGACCCAGTACTTC	CASSGTSASQETQYF
TRBJ2-5	few	TRBD2	TRBV20-1	TGCAGTGCAAGACCTCCGGGACTAGCGTTTGAAGAGACCCAGTACTTC	CSARPPGLAFEETQYF
TRBJ2-5	many	.	TRBV27	TGTGCCAGCAGCAGCTTAGGAAGAGAGACCCAGTACTTC	CASSSLGRETQYF
TRBJ1-6	.	.	TRBV7-8	TGTGCCAGCAGCTTAGCGGGCAGCCCTGGTGATTCACCCCTCCACTTT	CASSLAGSPGDSPLHF
TRBJ1-5	many	.	TRBV28	TGTGCCAGCAGTTTAGAATGGAGACAGAGCAATCAGCCCCAGCATTTT	CASSLEWRQSNQPQHF
TRBJ2-5	few	.	TRBV7-7	TGTGCTAGCAGCTTCTCTAGGCCGCGGGTCAAAGAGACCCAGTACTTC	CASSFSRPRVKETQYF
TRBJ2-2	many	.	TRBV28	TGTGCCAGCAGTTTATACGGGACACCGAACACCGGGGAGCTGTTTTTT	CASSLYGTPNTGELFF
TRBJ1-6	.	TRBD1	TRBV5-6	TGTGCCAGCAGCTCTTCCGACAGGGGGCGCGTGGCACCCCTCCACTTT	CASSSSDRGRVAPLHF
TRBJ2-1	many	.	TRBV7-9	TGTGCCAGCAGCCCCCTAGGAGATGAGCAGTTCTTC	CASSPLGDEQFF
TRBJ1-2	many	.	TRBV5-1	TGCGCCAGCAGCGAAAACAGAGCCGGCTACACCTTC	CASSENRAGYTF
TRBJ1-3	few	TRBD1	TRBV20-1	TGCAGTGCTAGAGATAACAGGGGAGGTGGAAACACCATATATTTT	CSARDNRGGGNTIYF
TRBJ2-7	few	TRBD2	TRBV20-1	TGCAGTGCTAGAGAGGGGGGCGGGAGGACACCCTCCTACGAGCAGTACTTC	CSAREGGGRTPSYEQYF
TRBJ2-1	many	TRBD1	TRBV20-1	TGCAGTGCTAGAGAGTGGACAGGGAGATCCTACAATGAGCAGTTCTTC	CSAREWTGRSYNEQFF
TRBJ2-7	many	TRBD1	TRBV6-1	TGTGCCAGTTGGGACAGGCCCTACGAGCAGTACTTC	CASWDRPYEQYF
TRBJ2-1	many	.	TRBV12-3/TRBV12-4	TGTGCCAGCAGTCGGACCGGTAATGAGCAGTTCTTC	CASSRTGNEQFF
TRBJ1-5	many	.	TRBV7-8	TGTGCCAGCAGCTTTTTCCGGTTTTGGACCTTCACCAATCAGCCCCAGCATTTT	CASSFFRFWTFTNQPQHF
TRBJ2-3	many	.	TRBV7-9	TGTGCCAGCAGCTTAAGGGGGGACTCTACAGATACGCAGTATTTT	CASSLRGDSTDTQYF
TRBJ2-7	many	.	TRBV18	TGTGCCAGCTCACCCGGATCAGGACAAGGATACGAGCAGTACTTC	CASSPGSGQGYEQYF
TRBJ2-7	few	TRBD2	TRBV19	TGTGCCAGTAGCAGCTCACTAGCGGGGGAGCAGTACTTC	CASSSSLAGEQYF
TRBJ2-1	many	TRBD2	TRBV2	TGTGCCATCCTCCGTTTGTGGAGCGGGGACAATGAGCAGTTCTTC	CAILRLWSGDNEQFF
TRBJ1-1	many	.	TRBV4-3	TGCGCCAGCAGCCAAGAGAAATCCTCTTGGGTGAACACTGAAGCTTTCTTT	CASSQEKSSWVNTEAFF
TRBJ2-7	many	TRBD1	TRBV9	TGTGCCAGCAGCGCACCGACAGGGGACTACGAGCAGTACTTC	CASSAPTGDYEQYF